Included here is one T cell receptor (beta chain) sequence, with context. What it recognizes is unknown. This may be a read error: a much more frequent sequence differs by one nucleotide. This sample is part of a study of T cell repertoires in cytomegalovirus infection. Background on the study: A matching HLA type, together with CMV infection, was signaled by public TCR beta signatures. Study-level findings and limits: What dominated the ex vivo response were HLA-C-restricted CMV-specific TCR beta clonotypes. Carriers of CMV plus the relevant HLA were identified by cumulative public TCR beta family frequency.

TCRdb fed the reads into MiXCR, producing one record per CDR3 protein. The sample lists about 260,000 distinct CDR3 sequences; about 13% were seen once. This CDR3 has 15 amino acids. Germline V gene sequence: CDR1 SGHTA, CDR2 FQGNSA. The rearrangement joins TRBV7-2 to TRBJ2-6; a possible D gene is TRBD1 (5 bases). The TCR sequence derives from a human donor in good health (CMV status not recorded). Some clones in this sample may be carry-over from other donors' samples. The material sequenced was PBMCs. CDR3: CASSLASSGANALTF. The CDR3, as DNA: TGTGCCAGCAGCTTAGCAAGCTCTGGGGCCAACGCCCTGACTTTC.